This is a list of T cell receptor beta chains from one sample in a study of blood T cell repertoires in COVID-19. The method was immunoSEQ multiplex PCR; TCRdb's version includes in-frame clones alone and lacks a portion of them. The sample contains 150,000 to 200,000 clones, about nine tenths of which appear only once. The sample comprised peripheral blood. These receptors were obtained from a man aged 18 to 30 who had recovered from COVID-19. The CDR3 runs from the conserved cysteine through the conserved F or W. Fields, in order: D gene, V gene, J gene, clone size, CDR3 DNA, CDR3 protein. A D gene is named only where the DNA matches it firmly. Where a row states a size, it is once, few, many or the class of an expanded clone; other rows omit it.

.	TRBV6-5	TRBJ2-5	.	TGTGCCAGCAGACAGGGTCTCGCAGAGACCCAGTACTTC	CASRQGLAETQYF
.	TRBV6-2/TRBV6-3	TRBJ2-3	.	TGTGCCAGCAGCCCGGGACTTAGCACAGATACGCAGTATTTT	CASSPGLSTDTQYF
TRBD1	TRBV19	TRBJ1-2	.	TGTGCCAGTACCTCTCGCTCCGGGACAGTTACAACCTTC	CASTSRSGTVTTF
.	TRBV4-3	TRBJ2-7	.	TGCGCCAGCAGCCAAGGGACTAACCCCTACGAGCAGTACTTC	CASSQGTNPYEQYF
TRBD1	TRBV28	TRBJ1-2	.	TGTGCCAGCAGTCCCGCGCCCCACAGGGGGGCGAGTTATGGCTACACCTTC	CASSPAPHRGASYGYTF
TRBD2	TRBV28	TRBJ2-3	.	TGTGCCAGCAGTTCCCCTACCGAGACTAGCGGGAGGGTTGGGGGTACGCAGTATTTT	CASSSPTETSGRVGGTQYF
TRBD1	TRBV19	TRBJ2-7	.	TGTGCCAGTAGGTCATGGGACAGCCCTCACGAGCAGTACTTC	CASRSWDSPHEQYF
.	TRBV12-3/TRBV12-4	TRBJ1-1	.	TGTGCCAGCAGTTTCGGGGGAAACACTGAAGCTTTCTTT	CASSFGGNTEAFF
.	TRBV15	TRBJ2-3	.	TGTGCCACCAGCAGAGATCGACTAGTACCGACAGATACGCAGTATTTT	CATSRDRLVPTDTQYF
TRBD1	TRBV29-1	TRBJ2-3	.	TGCAGCGTCCTCGGGACAGGGGGCTGGGATACGCAGTATTTT	CSVLGTGGWDTQYF
TRBD2	TRBV11-2	TRBJ2-7	.	TGTGCCAGCAGCCTACCGGGACTAGCGGTCTACGAGCAGTACTTC	CASSLPGLAVYEQYF
TRBD2	TRBV3-1/TRBV3-2	TRBJ2-1	.	TGTGCCAGCAGCGATCAAGCTACGGGACTAGACCTACGAGAGCAGTTCTTC	CASSDQATGLDLREQFF
.	TRBV19	TRBJ2-6	.	TGTGCCAGTAGTACGAAGGGGGGGGCTGGGGCCAACGTCCTGACTTTC	CASSTKGGAGANVLTF
TRBD1	TRBV11-2	TRBJ1-1	few	TGTGCCAGCAGCCGAGACAGGGGTTGGGGGACTGAAGCTTTCTTT	CASSRDRGWGTEAFF
.	TRBV4-3	TRBJ1-1	.	TGCGCCAGCAGCCAAGGAAGGACACCCGGGACTGAAGCTTTCTTT	CASSQGRTPGTEAFF
TRBD2	TRBV7-2	TRBJ2-3	.	TGTGCCAGCCCCCCTTTCAGGCGGGAGGAGCGGACAGATACGCAGTATTTT	CASPPFRREERTDTQYF
.	TRBV4-2	TRBJ1-6	.	TGTGCCAGCAGCCAATTTTTTGGGAGGGGAGTCCTCCACTTT	CASSQFFGRGVLHF
.	TRBV5-1	TRBJ1-2	.	TGCGCCAGCAGCTTGACAGGGTCCTATGGCTACACCTTC	CASSLTGSYGYTF